A single sample is the source of the 32 T cell receptor beta chains below, sequenced in a study of T cell clonotyping in hematopoietic cell transplantation. Repertoires were generated with immunoSEQ multiplex PCR, while TCRdb's copy carries only in-frame clones and drops some. Of thousands of clones listed, about 96% are singletons. The specimen comprised PBMCs, sampled 100 days after allogeneic stem cell transplant. These receptors all come from a male patient in his 40s who had an allogeneic stem cell transplant from a related donor, so the T cells may come from the graft donor. Some clones in this sample may be carry-over from other donors' samples.

V gene TRBV28 combines with J gene TRBJ1-3, with D uncertain. V was shortened by 4 bases and J by 0 bases, with 7 bases between the two germline ends. Per germline, CDR1 MDHEN and CDR2 SYDVKM. CDR3 length: 14 residues. The CDR3, as DNA: TGTGCCAGCAGTTCCGGTTTCTCTGGAAACACCATATATTTT. Its translation: CASSSGFSGNTIYF.

The J gene is TRBJ1-2, the V gene TRBV4-1; D not resolved. The CDR3 sequence is 15 residues long. Germline V CDR1 and CDR2: MGHRA, YSYEKL. Trimming removed 0 bases from V and 4 bases from J, with 12 bases in between. CDR3 protein: CASSQDPRRSYGYTF. CDR3 DNA: TGCGCCAGCAGCCAAGATCCTCGCCGGAGCTATGGCTACACCTTC.

The chain couples TRBV7-9 to TRBJ2-3, with D possibly being TRBD1 (6 bases). Germline V gives CDR1 SEHNR, CDR2 FQNEAQ (reference sequence). This CDR3 spans 12 amino acids. V was trimmed by 10 bases and J by 3 bases, leaving 11 bases between them. The CDR3: CAMGQGTDTQYF. The CDR3 nucleotides read TGTGCCATGGGGCAGGGGACAGATACGCAGTATTTT.

This chain joins TRBV5-1 and TRBJ2-5, with D possibly being TRBD1 or TRBD2 (6 bases each). Germline CDR1 and CDR2: SGHRS and YFSETQ. Trimming took 4 bases from V and 2 from J, leaving 18 bases between them. This CDR3 is 16 amino acids long. The CDR3 spells CASSPKVGGYQETQYF. As DNA, the CDR3 is TGCGCCAGCAGCCCCAAGGTGGGGGGCTATCAAGAGACCCAGTACTTC.

The rearrangement links TRBV5-1 to TRBJ2-7; tentatively, D is TRBD1 (6 bases). Trimming took off 5 bases at V and 3 bases at J, with 18 bases between the two ends. This CDR3 contains 15 residues. The germline gives CDR1 SGHRS, CDR2 YFSETQ. CDR3 amino acids: CASRPTGNSVYEQYF. The CDR3 DNA reads as TGCGCCAGCAGGCCGACAGGTAATTCGGTCTACGAGCAGTACTTC.

The CDR3 here is CASSLGLADEQYF. CDR3 nucleotide sequence: TGTGCCAGCAGCCTGGGACTAGCCGACGAGCAGTACTTC. The rearrangement uses TRBV11-1 and TRBJ2-7; TRBD2 agrees at 9 bases. The V segment lost 5 bases and the J segment 5 bases; nucleotides outside the gene matches: 4. The CDR3 spans 13 residues. CDR1 is SGHAT, CDR2 FQDESV, per germline (reference sequence).

V usage is TRBV6-5 and J usage is TRBJ1-1; 7 bases map to TRBD1. Germline V lookup: CDR1 MNHEY, CDR2 SVGAGI. The CDR3 totals 15 residues. The V and J ends lost 7 bases and 1 base, in that order; junction bases with no gene match: 9. The CDR3 DNA follows: TGTGCCAGCACCTATCGACAGGGAGGGAACACTGAAGCTTTCTTT. It is translated as CASTYRQGGNTEAFF.

The rearrangement links TRBV29-1 to TRBJ2-7; TRBD2 aligns across 12 bases. The CDR3 totals 17 residues. Germline lookup yields CDR1 SQVTM and CDR2 ANQGSEA. Trimming removed 6 bases from V and 0 bases from J; junction bases left unmatched: 12. The CDR3 DNA follows: TGCAGCGTCGCACCGGGACTAGCGGGCTTGGGCTCCTACGAGCAGTACTTC. This translates into CSVAPGLAGLGSYEQYF.

The chain couples TRBV18 to TRBJ1-1; 7 bases are shared with TRBD1. V shed 4 bases and J 4 bases; nucleotides not matched to a gene: 12. This CDR3 comprises 16 residues. Germline V gene data show CDR1 as KGHSH and CDR2 as LQKENI. The DNA for the CDR3 is TGTGCCAGCTCACTTTCCCAGGACAGGAGGACCACTGAAGCTTTCTTT. Translation: CASSLSQDRRTTEAFF. The full variable domain, with the rest looked up from reference TRBV18 and TRBJ1-1, is NAGVMQNPRHLVRRRGQEARLRCSPMKGHSHVYWYRQLPEEGLKFMVYLQKENIIDESGMPKERFSAEFPKEGPSILRIQQVVRGDSAAYFCASSLSQDRRTTEAFFGQGTRLTVV.

This sequence joins TRBV7-8 and TRBJ1-1, with D possibly matching TRBD1 (5 bases). V was clipped by 5 bases and J by 2 bases, with 15 bases between them. This CDR3 contains 15 residues. CDR1 and CDR2 (germline): SGHVS, FQNEAQ. CDR3 DNA: TGTGCCAGCAGCACGTCCGGGACGGCCAACACTGAAGCTTTCTTT. It translates to CASSTSGTANTEAFF. Complete variable domain (other parts from reference TRBV7-8 and TRBJ1-1): GAGVSQSPRYKVAKRGQDVALRCDPISGHVSLFWYQQALGQGPEFLTYFQNEAQLDKSGLPSDRFFAERPEGSVSTLKIQRTQQEDSAVYLCASSTSGTANTEAFFGQGTRLTVV.

J is TRBJ2-1 and V is TRBV5-1, with D perhaps matching TRBD1 (6 bases). The germline V gene has CDR1 SGHRS and CDR2 YFSETQ. The CDR3 extends over 15 amino acids. V lost 0 bases to trimming and J lost 4 bases, with 11 bases between them. The DNA of the CDR3 is TGCGCCAGCAGCTTGGCCGCGACAGGATACAATGAGCAGTTCTTC. As protein: CASSLAATGYNEQFF.

This chain uses TRBV5-4 with TRBJ2-5; D is possibly TRBD1 (5 bases). Germline-derived CDR1 and CDR2 are SGHNT and YYREEE (reference sequence). The ends were cut back, 0 bases at V and 11 bases at J, with 11 bases in the middle. The CDR3 covers 12 residues. The CDR3 region is CASSLVGVHQYF. For the CDR3, the DNA is TGTGCCAGCAGCTTGGTAGGGGTCCATCAGTACTTC.

V is TRBV27 and J is TRBJ2-2; TRBD2 matches 8 bases. Germline trimming cut 8 bases from V and 6 bases from J; bases unmatched to any gene: 11. Germline CDR1 reads MNHEY; CDR2 reads SMNVEV (reference sequence). The CDR3 totals 15 residues. CDR3 residues: CASGPAGGRAGELFF. In DNA, the CDR3 is TGTGCCAGCGGACCGGCGGGGGGAAGGGCCGGGGAGCTGTTTTTT.

CDR3 sequence: CASSPEGSKNIQYF. CDR3 nucleotides: TGTGCCAGCAGCCCAGAAGGGAGCAAAAACATTCAGTACTTC. The chain has TRBV6-5 and TRBJ2-4; a possible D gene is TRBD2 (5 bases). Germline CDR1 and CDR2: MNHEY and SVGAGI. The CDR3 has 14 residues. Trimming stripped 6 bases from V and 3 bases from J, with 12 bases between.

The CDR3 DNA follows: TGTGCCTGGTCCAGACAGATGGGGGGCTACACCTTC. As protein: CAWSRQMGGYTF. This rearrangement joins TRBV30 to TRBJ1-2, with D possibly TRBD1 on 5 matching bases. The CDR3 totals 12 residues. Germline V gene sequence: CDR1 GTSNPN, CDR2 SVGIG (reference sequence). V lost 5 bases and J lost 8, with 15 bases in between.

The sample holds one count of this clone. The rearrangement links TRBV6-4 to TRBJ2-1, with no clear D. Trimming shortened V by 1 base and J by 6 bases, and 7 bases separated the two germline ends. This CDR3 comprises 13 residues. Germline V lookup: CDR1 MRHNA, CDR2 SNTAGT. CDR3 sequence reads: CASSDYGLNEQFF. CDR3 bases: TGTGCCAGCAGTGACTACGGCCTCAATGAGCAGTTCTTC.

In nucleotides, the CDR3 is TGTGCCAGCTGGGCAGGGCCCACTGAAGCTTTCTTT. Its translation is CASWAGPTEAFF. The chain carries TRBV6-5 and TRBJ1-1, with D maybe TRBD1 (5 bases). The germline CDR1 and CDR2 sequences are MNHEY and SVGAGI. This CDR3 contains 12 residues. Trimming stripped 8 bases from V and 4 bases from J, with 11 bases between.

The J gene is TRBJ2-1, the V gene TRBV9, with 10 bases matching TRBD1. The V segment lost 0 bases and the J segment 4 bases; nucleotides outside the gene matches: 7. CDR1 is SGDLS, CDR2 YYNGEE, per germline. The CDR3 totals 17 residues. DNA for the CDR3: TGTGCCAGCAGCGTAGTTGGAGGGACAGGGGTATACAATGAGCAGTTCTTC. This codes for CASSVVGGTGVYNEQFF.

The chain is built from TRBV29-1 and TRBJ1-1; D not certain. Between the trimmed V and J ends, which lost 2 bases and 6 bases, there was a span of 7 bases. Per the germline V gene, CDR1 is SQVTM and CDR2 is ANQGSEA. This CDR3 spans 11 amino acids. The CDR3 DNA sequence: TGCAGCGTTGAAATGACCTCTGAAGCTTTCTTT. Residues: CSVEMTSEAFF.

A note on this clone: Other DNA sequences of this sample code for an identical CDR3. The rearrangement links TRBV30 to TRBJ2-7, with D unclear. The CDR3 is 12 amino acids. V was clipped by 3 bases and J by 2 bases, with 8 bases between them. In germline, CDR1 is GTSNPN, CDR2 SVGIG (reference sequence). The CDR3 nucleotides are TGTGCCTGGAGCGACCCGACCTACGAGCAGTACTTC. Its translation: CAWSDPTYEQYF.

This clone was seen a single time. The genes are TRBV7-8 and TRBJ1-2; D remains unclear. The V end lost 5 bases, the J end lost 4 bases, and 8 bases lay between the germline ends. The CDR3 length is 12 residues. Germline CDR1 is SGHVS and CDR2 is FQNEAQ. CDR3 DNA: TGTGCCAGCAGCCCTGGGATCTATGGCTACACCTTC. Translated, it gives CASSPGIYGYTF.

As DNA, the CDR3 is TGCGCCAGCAGCCCTTCCTATAGCAATCAGCCCCAGCATTTT. It encodes CASSPSYSNQPQHF. The genes are TRBV4-1 and TRBJ1-5; D is uncertain. The CDR3 runs to 14 residues. Deletions cut 4 bases from V and 0 bases from J, with 7 bases between. From germline, CDR1 is MGHRA and CDR2 YSYEKL.

This clone turned up a few times. V usage is TRBV7-9 and J usage is TRBJ2-3; unclear D gene. The CDR3 is 16 residues long. The germline CDR1 and CDR2 sequences are SEHNR and FQNEAQ (reference sequence). V lost 5 bases and J lost 0, with 15 bases in between. In DNA, the CDR3 is TGTGCCAGCAGCCCCCCGAGCACCCCTAGCACAGATACGCAGTATTTT. Its translation: CASSPPSTPSTDTQYF.

The table lists this clone with a count of one. This chain links TRBV5-1 with TRBJ1-5; no clear D. Germline-derived CDR1 and CDR2 are SGHRS and YFSETQ. The length of the CDR3 is 14 residues. Trimming shortened V by 4 bases and J by 3 bases, and 11 bases separated the two germline ends. CDR3 sequence (DNA): TGCGCCAGCAGCCTTGATCGGAACAATCAGCCCCAGCATTTT. Its protein is CASSLDRNNQPQHF.

This chain links TRBV12-5 with TRBJ1-2; TRBD1 matches 9 bases. Trimming took 6 bases from V and 3 from J; bases not matched to a gene: 5. Per the germline V gene, CDR1 is LGHNT and CDR2 is FRNRAP. This CDR3 has 14 residues. In DNA form, the CDR3 reads TGTGCTAGTGGGGCGGGACAGGGCTACTATGGCTACACCTTC. It codes for CASGAGQGYYGYTF. Supplemented by reference TRBV12-5 and TRBJ1-2, the full variable domain reads DARVTQTPRHKVTEMGQEVTMRCQPILGHNTVFWYRQTMMQGLELLAYFRNRAPLDDSGMPKDRFSAEMPDATLATLKIQPSEPRDSAVYFCASGAGQGYYGYTFGSGTRLTVV.

J is TRBJ1-1 and V is TRBV5-1; D unresolved. CDR3 length equals 12 residues. V lost 2 bases to trimming and J lost 2 bases, with 4 bases between them. Germline CDR1 is SGHRS and CDR2 is YFSETQ. CDR3 sequence reads: CASSFPNTEAFF. For the CDR3, the DNA is TGCGCCAGCAGCTTCCCTAACACTGAAGCTTTCTTT. The full variable domain, completed using reference TRBV5-1 and TRBJ1-1, is KAGVTQTPRYLIKTRGQQVTLSCSPISGHRSVSWYQQTPGQGLQFLFEYFSETQRNKGNFPGRFSGRQFSNSRSEMNVSTLELGDSALYLCASSFPNTEAFFGQGTRLTVV.

The chain is built from TRBV6-6 and TRBJ1-3, with D uncertain. The CDR3 has 14 amino acids. The germline V and J ends were trimmed by 6 bases and 0 bases, with 9 bases remaining between them. Germline V CDR1 and CDR2: MNHNY, SVGAGI (reference sequence). The CDR3 DNA is TGTGCCAGCAGCCATGTCAACTCTGGAAACACCATATATTTT. This gives the protein CASSHVNSGNTIYF.

The rearrangement links TRBV6-5 to TRBJ1-1, with D uncertain. CDR3 length: 16 residues. V was shortened by 1 base and J by 4 bases, with 16 bases between the two germline ends. Looked up from germline, CDR1 is MNHEY and CDR2 is SVGAGI. The CDR3 nucleotides read TGTGCCAGCAGTTACTTCTCCCCCTTGGTGGGCACTGAAGCTTTCTTT. It is translated as CASSYFSPLVGTEAFF.

The chain recombines TRBV30 with TRBJ2-1; no clear D gene. The germline V and J ends were trimmed by 1 base and 8 bases, with 12 bases remaining between them. The CDR3 is 13 amino acids. Per germline, CDR1 GTSNPN and CDR2 SVGIG (reference sequence). The CDR3 bases are TGTGCCTGGAGTGGGATAGTCGCCGATGAGCAGTTCTTC. Residues: CAWSGIVADEQFF.

The rearrangement links TRBV9 to TRBJ2-1; D is possibly TRBD1 (5 bases). From germline, CDR1 is SGDLS and CDR2 YYNGEE. Deletions cut 4 bases from V and 0 bases from J, with 14 bases between. The CDR3 runs 16 residues. The CDR3 coding sequence is TGTGCCAGCAGCACCATGCAGGGCCGCTCCTACAATGAGCAGTTCTTC. It is translated as CASSTMQGRSYNEQFF. Complete variable domain (other parts from reference TRBV9 and TRBJ2-1): DSGVTQTPKHLITATGQRVTLRCSPRSGDLSVYWYQQSLDQGLQFLIQYYNGEERAKGNILERFSAQQFPDLHSELNLSSLELGDSALYFCASSTMQGRSYNEQFFGPGTRLTVL.

The chain couples TRBV28 to TRBJ2-2, with a possible D match to TRBD2 (6 bases). Germline CDR1 and CDR2: MDHEN and SYDVKM. There are 15 residues in the CDR3. V lost 5 bases and J 3 bases, leaving 13 bases between the germline ends. The CDR3 nucleotides are TGTGCCAGCAGTCTAGGACTAATTTACACCGGGGAGCTGTTTTTT. Translation gives CASSLGLIYTGELFF.

J is TRBJ1-6 and V is TRBV19; D unresolved. Trimming left V 3 bases short and J 5 bases short, with 8 bases between. CDR3 size: 14 residues. From germline, CDR1 is LNHDA and CDR2 SQIVND (reference sequence). The CDR3 DNA reads as TGTGCCAGTAGTATCCCAGTAAATAATTCACCCCTCCACTTT. It yields the protein CASSIPVNNSPLHF.